This T cell receptor beta chain comes out of a study of shared clonotypes between healthy human individuals. About the research overall: The cohort comprised a couple of women and a few men. Their ages spanned 18 to 49 years. Study findings and constraints: Approximately 5% was the fraction of naive CD4 clonotypes found shared across several donors.

Points on this clone: Its specificity is not known.

This CDR3 is built from 15 residues. Germline CDR1 LNHDA, CDR2 SQIVND (reference sequence). V lost 6 bases and J lost 5; bases outside the gene matches: 4. Assay: immunoSEQ multiplex PCR; the TCRdb copy retains only in-frame clones and omits some. The sample holds under 600,000 clones; around 96% are singletons and the top ten take 0.055% to 0.075%. This rearrangement joins TRBV19 to TRBJ2-2; 12 positions agree with TRBD2. Sequencing was performed on naive CD4+ T cells sorted from blood. Stated subset: CD45RA+ positively selected. This TCR was sampled from a woman in her 30s in good health. This CDR3 is CASRRLAGETGELFF. CDR3 DNA: TGTGCCAGTAGGAGACTAGCGGGAGAGACCGGGGAGCTGTTTTTT.